The TCR beta chain under discussion was sequenced for a study of response to subunit inactivated influenza vaccine. TCRdb recomputed calls from the RT-PCR reads with MiXCR, one row per CDR3 protein. Here the sample spans 710,000 or so distinct CDR3 sequences, around 14% being singletons. Study-wide results and limits: Authors suggested seasonal influenza vaccinations each recruit few new T cells.

Per the germline V gene, CDR1 is SGHTA and CDR2 is FQGNSA. The CDR3 consists of 16 residues. Trimming stripped 5 bases from V and 2 bases from J, with 17 bases between. Concerning this clonotype: Its antigen remains unidentified.

This TCR was recovered from a man over 45 who received an inactivated influenza vaccine. The starting material was PBMCs from blood, obtained about 11 days after vaccination. The chain links TRBV7-2 to TRBJ2-3; perhaps D is TRBD1 or TRBD2 (6 bases each). CDR3 sequence: CASSPIGGAITDTQYF. Here the CDR3 DNA reads TGTGCCAGCAGCCCAATCGGGGGCGCAATCACAGATACGCAGTATTTT.